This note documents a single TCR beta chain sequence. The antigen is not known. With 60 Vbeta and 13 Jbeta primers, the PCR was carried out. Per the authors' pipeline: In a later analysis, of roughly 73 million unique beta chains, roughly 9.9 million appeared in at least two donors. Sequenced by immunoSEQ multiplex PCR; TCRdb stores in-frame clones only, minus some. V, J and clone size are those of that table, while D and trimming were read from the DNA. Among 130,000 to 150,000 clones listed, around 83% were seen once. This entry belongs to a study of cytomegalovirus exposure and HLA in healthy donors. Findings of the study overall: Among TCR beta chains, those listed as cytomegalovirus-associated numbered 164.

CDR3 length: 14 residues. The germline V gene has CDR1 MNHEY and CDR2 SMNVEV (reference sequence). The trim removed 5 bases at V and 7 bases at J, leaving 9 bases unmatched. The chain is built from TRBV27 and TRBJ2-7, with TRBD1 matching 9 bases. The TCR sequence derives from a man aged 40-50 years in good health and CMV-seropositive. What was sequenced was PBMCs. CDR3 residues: CASSPGQGRREQYF. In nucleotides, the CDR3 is TGTGCCAGCAGTCCGGGACAGGGACGGAGGGAGCAGTACTTC.